One and the same sample provided the 5 T cell receptor beta chains below, sequenced in a study of T cell responses to AZD1222 COVID-19 vaccine. Only in-frame clones appear in the TCRdb table, and some are missing; sequencing was by immunoSEQ multiplex PCR. The table lists about 87,000 clones, 90% of them singletons, with approximately 9.1% in the top ten. The input for sequencing was peripheral blood, taken on day 0 of AZD1222 vaccination. Receptor source: an adult in good health.

The chain joins TRBV6-1 to TRBJ1-1; D not resolved. Trimming stripped 2 bases from V and 7 bases from J, with 8 bases between. The CDR3 spans 12 residues. Germline loops: CDR1 MNHNS, CDR2 SASEGT. The CDR3 loop reads CASSEWAGEAFF. CDR3 DNA: TGTGCCAGCAGTGAATGGGCAGGTGAAGCTTTCTTT.

The chain combines TRBV21-1 with TRBJ2-7. TRBV21-1 is described as a pseudogene. The CDR3 covers 14 residues. CDR3 DNA: TGTGCCAGCAGCAAAGATCTCCTCTCTGTAGGGCAGTACTTC. This translates into CASSKDLLSVGQYF.

This clone occurred a few times. This chain connects TRBV25-1 to TRBJ2-7; 7 positions agree with TRBD1. The CDR3 runs to 16 residues. J lost 4 bases, V lost 8 bases, and 17 bases had no gene match. Germline CDR1 is MGHDK and CDR2 is SYGVNS. The CDR3 here is CASQEGATGQLYEQYF. The CDR3 region has the DNA TGTGCCAGCCAAGAGGGTGCGACGGGACAGCTGTACGAGCAGTACTTC.

The genes are TRBV6-5 and TRBJ2-7; D is possibly TRBD2 (5 bases). The V gene's germline CDR1 is MNHEY and CDR2 SVGAGI. The CDR3 has 14 amino acids. The V gene lost 4 bases and the J gene lost 3 bases, with 13 bases spanning the gap. Here the CDR3 reads CASSSIIRGYEQYF. The CDR3, as DNA: TGTGCCAGCAGTTCAATAATTCGGGGCTACGAGCAGTACTTC.

The chain combines TRBV6-5 with TRBJ2-1; TRBD2 matches 7 bases. From germline, CDR1 is MNHEY and CDR2 SVGAGI. The V and J ends lost 7 bases and 2 bases, in that order; junction bases with no gene match: 8. This CDR3 spans 15 amino acids. The CDR3 spells CASKGGTRAYNEQFF. CDR3 DNA sequence: TGTGCCAGCAAGGGAGGGACTCGGGCCTACAATGAGCAGTTCTTC.